This T cell receptor beta chain was retrieved from a study of T cell responses to AZD1222 COVID-19 vaccine. Whole-study findings and limits: Two AZD1222 doses significantly raised spike-specific TCR breadth and depth over controls. It should be noted that donors were predominantly white British and more often female, and clonal diversity was possibly underestimated. Regions 160-218 and 743-854 dominated among vaccine-associated CD4 TCRs spanning spike.

Clones were read by immunoSEQ multiplex PCR, and TCRdb kept only the in-frame ones, dropping some. This table has about 88,000 clones, roughly 91% appearing once. CDR1 and CDR2 from the germline V gene are MNHNY and SVGAGI (reference sequence). The CDR3 is 15 residues long. V gave up 2 bases and J gave up 2 bases, with 10 bases separating them. A remark on this clone: What it binds is not known.

This receptor was obtained from an adult who received the AZD1222 COVID-19 vaccine. This rearrangement joins TRBV6-6 to TRBJ1-5, with D unresolved. The sequenced sample was peripheral blood, obtained 28 days after the second AZD1222 dose. The CDR3: CASSYEILGNQPQHF. CDR3 coding DNA: TGTGCCAGCAGTTACGAGATTCTGGGCAATCAGCCCCAGCATTTT.